These T cell receptor beta chains were read from a single sample in a study of cytomegalovirus exposure and HLA in healthy donors. TCRdb's table, derived via immunoSEQ multiplex PCR, lists solely in-frame clones and lacks some. The sample contains about 61,000 clones, more than 80% of which appear only once. The sample was PBMCs. These receptors all stem from a man aged 25 to 40 in good health and CMV-seropositive. The CDR3 runs from the conserved cysteine through the conserved F or W. Each record gives: V gene, J gene, clone size, CDR3 length, D gene, CDR3 DNA, CDR3 protein. The D gene is left open where the match is weak. Clone size appears in some rows only: once, few, many, or a class for an expanded clone.

TRBV21-1	TRBJ1-5	NA	18	NA	TGTGCCAGCAGCAAATGGGTTGACAGTCCGTATAGCAATCAGCCCCAGCATTTT	CASSKWVDSPYSNQPQHF
TRBV28	TRBJ2-5	NA	15	TRBD1	TGTGCCAGCAGTAGTCCCGGGACAGGGATGACGGCCCAGTACTTC	CASSSPGTGMTAQYF
TRBV30	TRBJ2-5	NA	12	NA	TGTGCCTGGAGTGGCGCAGGGGAGACCCAGTACTTC	CAWSGAGETQYF
TRBV4-1	TRBJ2-5	once	18	TRBD2	TGCGCCAGCAGCTACGTTCGGCTAGCGGGGAACTTACAAGAGACCCAGTACTTC	CASSYVRLAGNLQETQYF
TRBV6-6	TRBJ1-5	NA	14	NA	TGTGCCAGCAGTAATCTCCCCAGTGGTCAGCCCCAGCATTTT	CASSNLPSGQPQHF
TRBV11-2	TRBJ2-7	NA	19	TRBD2	TGTGCCAGCAGCTCTGCGAAGTTAGGGCTAGCGGGAAGCTCCTACGAGCAGTACTTC	CASSSAKLGLAGSSYEQYF
TRBV25-1	TRBJ1-2	NA	16	NA	TGTGCCAGCAGTGAGCTGAATTCCGGGACTGACTATGGCTACACCTTC	CASSELNSGTDYGYTF
TRBV11-2	TRBJ2-1	NA	13	NA	TGTGCCAGCAGCTTACTTCGGGGGAATGAGCAGTTCTTC	CASSLLRGNEQFF
TRBV4-2	TRBJ2-7	NA	15	TRBD2	TGTGCCAGCAGCCAAGAGGGAGGGTCACCCTACGAGCAGTACTTC	CASSQEGGSPYEQYF
TRBV6-5	TRBJ2-3	NA	13	NA	TGTGCCAGCAGTGAAGTCGGGGCAGATACGCAGTATTTT	CASSEVGADTQYF
TRBV16	TRBJ1-2	NA	16	TRBD1	TGTGCCAGCAGCCAATCCTATACAGGGGGAAGGTCTGGCTACACCTTC	CASSQSYTGGRSGYTF
TRBV5-1	TRBJ1-1	NA	14	NA	TGCGCCAGCAGCTTCAACAGGGCCAACACTGAAGCTTTCTTT	CASSFNRANTEAFF
TRBV19	TRBJ2-1	NA	16	TRBD2	TGTGCCAGTAGTATTACGCCGGGCGGGAGCTTCGATGAGCAGTTCTTC	CASSITPGGSFDEQFF
TRBV19	TRBJ2-7	NA	15	TRBD2	TGTGCCAGTAGTTCTCCGGGACTAGCGATTTACGAGCAGTACTTC	CASSSPGLAIYEQYF
TRBV25-1	TRBJ1-4	few	17	TRBD1	TGTGCCAGCAGCAGGGGGACAGGGCCCTTGACTAATGAAAAACTGTTTTTT	CASSRGTGPLTNEKLFF